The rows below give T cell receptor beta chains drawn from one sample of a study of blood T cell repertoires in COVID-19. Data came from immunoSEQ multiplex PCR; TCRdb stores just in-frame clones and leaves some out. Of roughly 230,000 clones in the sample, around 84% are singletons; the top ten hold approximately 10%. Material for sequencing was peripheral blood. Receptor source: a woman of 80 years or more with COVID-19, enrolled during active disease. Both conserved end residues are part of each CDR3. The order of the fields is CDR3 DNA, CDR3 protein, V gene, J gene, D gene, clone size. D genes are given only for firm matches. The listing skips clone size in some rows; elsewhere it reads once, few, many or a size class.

TGTGCCAGCAGCTTATTCGGGGGGAACACTGAAGCTTTCTTT	CASSLFGGNTEAFF	TRBV7-2	TRBJ1-1	.	.
TGCGCCAGCAGCTTGTCAGGGACAGGGCTTTCTACGCAGTATTTT	CASSLSGTGLSTQYF	TRBV5-1	TRBJ2-3	TRBD1	.
TGCAGCCCATCGACTCCGGGACAGGGGTCTGAAAAACTGTTTTTT	CSPSTPGQGSEKLFF	TRBV29-1	TRBJ1-4	TRBD1	.
TGTGCCAGCAGTCCACACGGGGGAGAGGGTGGCTACACCTTC	CASSPHGGEGGYTF	TRBV28	TRBJ1-2	.	.
TGTGCCAGCAGTCCTCCGGGGGGGGGCGACGGGGAAAAACTGTTTTTT	CASSPPGGGDGEKLFF	TRBV27	TRBJ1-4	.	.
TGTGCCAGCAGTTTAAACGGCTGGGGCGATGGCTACACCTTC	CASSLNGWGDGYTF	TRBV28	TRBJ1-2	.	once
TGTGCCAGCAGTGAATGGGGACTAGCGGGCCAAGAGACCCAGTACTTC	CASSEWGLAGQETQYF	TRBV6-1	TRBJ2-5	TRBD2	.
TGTGCCAGTAGTGAAGTCCCTCAGGGGACTGAAGCTTTCTTT	CASSEVPQGTEAFF	TRBV19	TRBJ1-1	.	.
TGCGCCAGCAGTGAGTCGGGCAGAGATACGCAGTATTTT	CASSESGRDTQYF	TRBV10-1	TRBJ2-3	.	once
TGTGCCAGCAGCCCGTCCCACGAGCAGTACTTC	CASSPSHEQYF	TRBV3-1/TRBV3-2	TRBJ2-7	.	.
TGTGCTAGCAGCTTGGTTAGGACCGACAGAGATGAGCAGTTCTTC	CASSLVRTDRDEQFF	TRBV5-4	TRBJ2-1	.	.
TGTGCCAGCAGTAGGAGCGGGGTCTACAATGAGCAGTTCTTC	CASSRSGVYNEQFF	TRBV11-3	TRBJ2-1	TRBD2	.
TGTGCCAGAAGCCAGGGACTAGCGGGGGGCCATGCGAACACCGGGGAGCTGTTTTTT	CARSQGLAGGHANTGELFF	TRBV5-3	TRBJ2-2	TRBD2	few
TGTGCCAGCAGGACGGGACATTTGAACACTGAAGCTTTCTTT	CASRTGHLNTEAFF	TRBV28	TRBJ1-1	.	once
TGCGCCAGCAGCTCCACTAGCGGAGTCCAAGAGACCCAGTACTTC	CASSSTSGVQETQYF	TRBV5-1	TRBJ2-5	TRBD2	once
TGCGCCAGCAGGGGAGAGCAGCTAACGGACGAGCAGTACTTC	CASRGEQLTDEQYF	TRBV5-1	TRBJ2-7	.	few
TGTGCCAGCAGTACCGCTACTAGCGGGGCCTACAATGAGCAGTTCTTC	CASSTATSGAYNEQFF	TRBV27	TRBJ2-1	TRBD2	once
TGTGCCAGCAGCTTAACCGGGGCCTACAATGAGCAGTTCTTC	CASSLTGAYNEQFF	TRBV7-9	TRBJ2-1	.	few
TGTGCCAGTCACCTTGCGGGACTAGCAGGCAATGAGCAGTTCTTC	CASHLAGLAGNEQFF	TRBV19	TRBJ2-1	TRBD2	.
TGTGCCAGCACACTGACCCTAGCGGGGGGGTACAATGAGCAGTTCTTC	CASTLTLAGGYNEQFF	TRBV6-6	TRBJ2-1	TRBD2	.
TGTGCAAGTCGCTTCGCCGACGGAGTTGGAAACACCATATATTTT	CASRFADGVGNTIYF	TRBV12-2	TRBJ1-3	.	.
TGTGCCAGCAGTTACAAGGCCAGGGGAAGAGGGGCTTTCTTT	CASSYKARGRGAFF	TRBV6-5	TRBJ1-1	.	.
TGCAGTGCTTGGCGAGGGGGCTACACCTTC	CSAWRGGYTF	TRBV20-1	TRBJ1-2	.	.
TGTGCCACCAGTGGACAGAATTACAATGAGCAGTTCTTC	CATSGQNYNEQFF	TRBV24-1	TRBJ2-1	.	few
TGTGCCTGGAGTAAGACTACCCGGGACACCATATATTTT	CAWSKTTRDTIYF	TRBV30	TRBJ1-3	.	.
TGTGCCAGCAGTGAACGGCAGGGGAGCTACAATGAGCAGTTCTTC	CASSERQGSYNEQFF	TRBV6-1	TRBJ2-1	.	.